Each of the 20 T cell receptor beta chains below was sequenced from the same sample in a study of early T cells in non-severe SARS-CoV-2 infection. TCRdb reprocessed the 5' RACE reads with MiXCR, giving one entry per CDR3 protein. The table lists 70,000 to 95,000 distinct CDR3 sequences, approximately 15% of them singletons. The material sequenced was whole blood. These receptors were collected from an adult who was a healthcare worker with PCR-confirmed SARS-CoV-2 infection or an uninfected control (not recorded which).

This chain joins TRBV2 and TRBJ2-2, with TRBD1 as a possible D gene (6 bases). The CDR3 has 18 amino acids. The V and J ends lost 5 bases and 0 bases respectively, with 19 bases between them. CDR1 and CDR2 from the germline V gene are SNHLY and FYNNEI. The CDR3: CASSPTGPKTANTGELFF. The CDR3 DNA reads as TGTGCCAGCAGTCCGACAGGCCCCAAAACGGCGAACACCGGGGAGCTGTTTTTT. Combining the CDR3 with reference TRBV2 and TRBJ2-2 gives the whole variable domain EPEVTQTPSHQVTQMGQEVILRCVPISNHLYFYWYRQILGQKVEFLVSFYNNEISEKSEIFDDQFSVERPDGSNFTLKIRSTKLEDSAMYFCASSPTGPKTANTGELFFGEGSRLTVL.

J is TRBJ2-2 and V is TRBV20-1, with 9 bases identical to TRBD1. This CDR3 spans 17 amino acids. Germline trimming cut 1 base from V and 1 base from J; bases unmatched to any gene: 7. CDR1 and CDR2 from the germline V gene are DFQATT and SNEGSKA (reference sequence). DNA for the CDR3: TGCAGTGCTAGAGCCTCATGGGGACAGGGGAACACCGGGGAGCTGTTTTTT. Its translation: CSARASWGQGNTGELFF.

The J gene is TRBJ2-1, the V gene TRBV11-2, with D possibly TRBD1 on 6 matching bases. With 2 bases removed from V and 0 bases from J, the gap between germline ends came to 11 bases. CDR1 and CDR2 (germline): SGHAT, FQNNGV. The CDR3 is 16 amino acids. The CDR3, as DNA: TGTGCCAGCAGCTTAAAAGACAGGAGCTCCTACAATGAGCAGTTCTTC. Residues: CASSLKDRSSYNEQFF.

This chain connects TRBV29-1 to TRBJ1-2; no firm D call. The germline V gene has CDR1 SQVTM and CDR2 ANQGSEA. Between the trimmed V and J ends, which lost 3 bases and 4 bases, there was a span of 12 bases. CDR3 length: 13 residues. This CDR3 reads CSVEALASYGYTF. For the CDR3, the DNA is TGCAGCGTTGAGGCTCTAGCTTCCTATGGCTACACCTTC.

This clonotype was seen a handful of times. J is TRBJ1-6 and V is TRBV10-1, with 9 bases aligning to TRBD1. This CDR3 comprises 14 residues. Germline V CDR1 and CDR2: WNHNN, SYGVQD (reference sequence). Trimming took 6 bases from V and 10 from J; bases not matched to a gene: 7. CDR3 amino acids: CASSEDRGWSPLHF. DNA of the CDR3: TGCGCCAGCAGCGAGGACAGGGGTTGGTCACCCCTCCACTTT.

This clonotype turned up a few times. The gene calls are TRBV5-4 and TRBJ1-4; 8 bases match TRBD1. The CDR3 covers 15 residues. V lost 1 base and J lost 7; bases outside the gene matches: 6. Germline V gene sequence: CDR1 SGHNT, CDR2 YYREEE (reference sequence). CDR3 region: CASSLLGTGREKLFF. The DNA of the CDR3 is TGTGCCAGCAGCTTGCTTGGGACAGGCCGTGAAAAACTGTTTTTT.

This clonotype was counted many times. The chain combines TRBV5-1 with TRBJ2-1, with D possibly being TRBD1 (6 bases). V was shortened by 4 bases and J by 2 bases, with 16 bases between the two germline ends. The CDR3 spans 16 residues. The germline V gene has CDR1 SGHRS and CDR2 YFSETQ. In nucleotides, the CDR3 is TGCGCCAGCAGCATCAACAGGGCTGGGACCTACAATGAGCAGTTCTTC. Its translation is CASSINRAGTYNEQFF.

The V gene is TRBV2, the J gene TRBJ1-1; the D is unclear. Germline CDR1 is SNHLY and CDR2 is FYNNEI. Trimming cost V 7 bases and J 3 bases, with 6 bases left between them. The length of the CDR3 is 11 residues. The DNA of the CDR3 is TGTGCCAGCAAGAGGGACACTGAAGCTTTCTTT. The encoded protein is CASKRDTEAFF.

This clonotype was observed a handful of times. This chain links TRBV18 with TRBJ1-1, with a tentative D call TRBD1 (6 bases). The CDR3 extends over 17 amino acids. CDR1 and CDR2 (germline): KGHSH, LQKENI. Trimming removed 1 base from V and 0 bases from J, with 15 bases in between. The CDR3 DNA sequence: TGTGCCAGCTCACCACTTCGTACGGGACACCTGAACACTGAAGCTTTCTTT. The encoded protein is CASSPLRTGHLNTEAFF. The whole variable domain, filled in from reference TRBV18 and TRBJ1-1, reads NAGVMQNPRHLVRRRGQEARLRCSPMKGHSHVYWYRQLPEEGLKFMVYLQKENIIDESGMPKERFSAEFPKEGPSILRIQQVVRGDSAAYFCASSPLRTGHLNTEAFFGQGTRLTVV.

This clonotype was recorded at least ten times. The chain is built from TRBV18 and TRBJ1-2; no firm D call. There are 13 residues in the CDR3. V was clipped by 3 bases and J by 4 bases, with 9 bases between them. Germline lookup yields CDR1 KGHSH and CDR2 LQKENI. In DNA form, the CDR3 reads TGTGCCAGCTCACCTGACGGGCGCTATGGCTACACCTTC. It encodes CASSPDGRYGYTF.

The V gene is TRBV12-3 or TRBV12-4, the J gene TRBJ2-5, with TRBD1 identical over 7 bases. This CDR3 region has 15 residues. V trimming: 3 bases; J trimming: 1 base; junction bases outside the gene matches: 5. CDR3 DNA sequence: TGTGCCAGCAGTTTTGGGGGACAGTTCCAAGAGACCCAGTACTTC. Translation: CASSFGGQFQETQYF.

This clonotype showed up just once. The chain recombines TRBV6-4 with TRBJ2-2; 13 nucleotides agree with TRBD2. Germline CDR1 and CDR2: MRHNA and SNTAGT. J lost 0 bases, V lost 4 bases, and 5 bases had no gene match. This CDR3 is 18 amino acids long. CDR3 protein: CASSAGGTSGANTGELFF. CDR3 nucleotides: TGTGCCAGCAGTGCCGGGGGGACTAGCGGGGCGAACACCGGGGAGCTGTTTTTT.

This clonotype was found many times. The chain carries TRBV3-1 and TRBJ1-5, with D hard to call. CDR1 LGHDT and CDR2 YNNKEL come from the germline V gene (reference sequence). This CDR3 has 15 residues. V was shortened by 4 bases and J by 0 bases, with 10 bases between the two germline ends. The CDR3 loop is CASSPSENSNQPQHF. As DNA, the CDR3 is TGTGCCAGCAGCCCGTCAGAGAATAGCAATCAGCCCCAGCATTTT.

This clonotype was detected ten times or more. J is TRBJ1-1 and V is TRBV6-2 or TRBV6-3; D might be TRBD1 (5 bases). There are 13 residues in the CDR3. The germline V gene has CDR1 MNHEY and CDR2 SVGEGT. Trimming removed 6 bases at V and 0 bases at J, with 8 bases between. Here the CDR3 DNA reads TGTGCCAGCAGAGGGGCGATGAACACTGAAGCTTTCTTT. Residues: CASRGAMNTEAFF.

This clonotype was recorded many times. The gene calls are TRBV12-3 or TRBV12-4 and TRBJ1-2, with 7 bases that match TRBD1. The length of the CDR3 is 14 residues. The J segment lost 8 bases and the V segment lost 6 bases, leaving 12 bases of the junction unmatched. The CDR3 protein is CASSKGGGSKGYTF. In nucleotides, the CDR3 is TGTGCCAGCAGCAAGGGAGGGGGCTCAAAAGGCTACACCTTC.

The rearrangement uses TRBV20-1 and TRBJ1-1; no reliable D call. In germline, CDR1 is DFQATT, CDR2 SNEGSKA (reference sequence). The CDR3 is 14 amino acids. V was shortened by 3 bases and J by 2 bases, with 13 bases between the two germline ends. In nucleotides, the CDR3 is TGCAGTGCTAGTCTCGGTACAGACAACACTGAAGCTTTCTTT. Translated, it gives CSASLGTDNTEAFF.

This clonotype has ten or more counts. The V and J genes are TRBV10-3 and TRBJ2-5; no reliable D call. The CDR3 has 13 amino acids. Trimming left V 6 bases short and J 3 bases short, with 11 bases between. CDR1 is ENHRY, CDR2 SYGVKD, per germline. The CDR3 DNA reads TGTGCCATCAGGGCCCCTACGGAAGAGACCCAGTACTTC. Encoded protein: CAIRAPTEETQYF.

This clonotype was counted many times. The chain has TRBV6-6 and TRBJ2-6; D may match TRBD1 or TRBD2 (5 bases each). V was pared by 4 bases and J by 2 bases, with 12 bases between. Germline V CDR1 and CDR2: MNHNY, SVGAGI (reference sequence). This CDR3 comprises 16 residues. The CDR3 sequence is CASSSQRGTGANVLTF. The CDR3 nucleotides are TGTGCCAGCAGTTCCCAGAGGGGTACTGGGGCCAACGTCCTGACTTTC.

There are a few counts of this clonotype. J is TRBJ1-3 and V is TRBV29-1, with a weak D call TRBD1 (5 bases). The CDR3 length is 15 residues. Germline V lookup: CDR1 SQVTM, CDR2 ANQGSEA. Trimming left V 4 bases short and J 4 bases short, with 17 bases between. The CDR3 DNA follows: TGCAGCGTTGGGGTCGACAGATCCAGAGGAAACACCATATATTTT. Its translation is CSVGVDRSRGNTIYF.

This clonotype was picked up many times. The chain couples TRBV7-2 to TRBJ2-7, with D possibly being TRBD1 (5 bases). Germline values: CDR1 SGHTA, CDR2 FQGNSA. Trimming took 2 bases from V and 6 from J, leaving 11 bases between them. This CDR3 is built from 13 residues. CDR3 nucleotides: TGTGCCAGCAGCTTAATCAGGGATGCCGAGCAGTACGTC. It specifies CASSLIRDAEQYV.